Reported below is one T cell receptor beta chain. This record comes from a study of blood T cell repertoires in COVID-19. About the research overall: The study drew acute and convalescent COVID-19 samples from the United States, Italy and Spain. From T cells, B-cell-depleted T cells, or PBMCs came the material, which was cDNA or gDNA.

Per the authors' pipeline: Cell counts per sample came from amplifying reference gene primers. The assay was immunoSEQ multiplex PCR, and TCRdb's table has in-frame clones only and misses some. For V, J and clone size, that table is used; D and trimming come from the DNA. The table includes over 45,000 clones, 70% to 75% detected once. V gave up 1 base and J gave up 2 bases, with 18 bases separating them. The CDR3 is 17 amino acids. Germline CDR1 reads MGHRA; CDR2 reads YSYEKL. The genes are TRBV4-1 and TRBJ2-7; the D gene is possibly TRBD1 (5 bases). The sequenced sample was peripheral blood. This sequence was found in a woman aged 45-65 years with active or convalescent COVID-19. Here the CDR3 reads CASSQGPLTGDPYEQYF. The CDR3 coding sequence is TGCGCCAGCAGCCAAGGGCCCCTTACAGGTGACCCCTACGAGCAGTACTTC.